The entry below describes one T cell receptor (beta chain). What it binds is unknown. The primer mix had 60 Vbeta and 13 Jbeta primers. Only in-frame clones appear in the TCRdb table, and some are missing; sequencing was by immunoSEQ multiplex PCR. The table lists around 200,000 clones, about 82% of them singletons, with less than 2.5% in the top ten. These data are taken from a study of cytomegalovirus exposure and HLA in healthy donors. Findings of the study overall: Most observed TCR sequences were rare, whereas some public TCRs were detected in many donors.

CDR3 length: 15 amino acids. Germline V gene data show CDR1 as SQVTM and CDR2 as ANQGSEA. With 4 bases removed from V and 1 base from J, the gap between germline ends came to 13 bases. The sequenced material came from PBMCs. The clonotype comes from a woman aged 50 to 65 in good health and CMV-seronegative. The V call is TRBV29-1, the J call TRBJ2-2; tentatively, D is TRBD2 (6 bases). For the CDR3, the DNA is TGCAGCGTTGGACGGGAGCGTGGGAACACCGGGGAGCTGTTTTTT. Protein sequence: CSVGRERGNTGELFF.